This entry lists 10 T cell receptor beta chains sequenced from one sample in a study of blood T cell repertoires in COVID-19. Assay: immunoSEQ multiplex PCR; the TCRdb copy retains only in-frame clones and omits some. The sample lists about 150,000 clones; approximately 86% were seen once. The sequencing input was peripheral blood. The receptors stem from a woman in her 70s with acute or convalescent COVID-19.

This rearrangement joins TRBV28 to TRBJ1-5, with 7 bases identical to TRBD1. The CDR3 extends over 14 amino acids. V trimming: 5 bases; J trimming: 4 bases; junction bases outside the gene matches: 5. Germline V CDR1 and CDR2: MDHEN, SYDVKM. Here the CDR3 DNA reads TGTGCCAGCAGTACTACAGGGGTAAATCAGCCCCAGCATTTT. Protein: CASSTTGVNQPQHF.

The chain carries TRBV19 and TRBJ1-1; no definite D call. Germline lookup yields CDR1 LNHDA and CDR2 SQIVND (reference sequence). Trimming cost V 0 bases and J 11 bases, with 10 bases left between them. This CDR3 has 12 residues. In DNA, the CDR3 is TGTGCCAGTAGTATAGAAGGGAGTGAGGCTTTCTTT. Translated: CASSIEGSEAFF. The entire variable domain, with the rest obtained from reference TRBV19 and TRBJ1-1, is as follows: DGGITQSPKYLFRKEGQNVTLSCEQNLNHDAMYWYRQDPGQGLRLIYYSQIVNDFQKGDIAEGYSVSREKKESFPLTVTSAQKNPTAFYLCASSIEGSEAFFGQGTRLTVV.

The chain couples TRBV6-5 to TRBJ1-1; D is ambiguous. Germline assignment: CDR1 MNHEY and CDR2 SVGAGI. V was shortened by 7 bases and J by 4 bases, with 7 bases between the two germline ends. This CDR3 spans 11 amino acids. DNA of the CDR3: TGTGCCAGCATCCAGCGCACTGAAGCTTTCTTT. Amino acid sequence: CASIQRTEAFF.

The chain joins TRBV7-3 to TRBJ2-1, with 9 bases aligning to TRBD1. With 4 bases clipped from V and 2 bases from J, the junction kept 3 bases outside the gene matches. There are 15 residues in the CDR3. The germline V gene has CDR1 SGHTA and CDR2 FQGTGA. CDR3 nucleotide sequence: TGTGCCAGCAGCTCGGGGACAGGGCCCTACAATGAGCAGTTCTTC. Protein sequence: CASSSGTGPYNEQFF.

V is TRBV5-5 and J is TRBJ1-2; 9 positions match TRBD1. CDR3 length: 15 amino acids. Germline V lookup: CDR1 SGHKS, CDR2 YYEKEE (reference sequence). J gave up 0 bases and V 5 bases, and 5 bases lay outside the gene matches. The CDR3 here is CASREGTGTNYGYTF. The CDR3 region has the DNA TGTGCCAGCAGGGAAGGGACAGGGACTAACTATGGCTACACCTTC.

The DNA for the CDR3 is TGTGCCAGCAGTGTCGGGCAGGGCTTCAACACCGGGGAGCTGTTTTTT. As protein: CASSVGQGFNTGELFF. This chain uses TRBV2 with TRBJ2-2, with D possibly matching TRBD1 (5 bases). The CDR3 has 16 residues. Germline V lookup: CDR1 SNHLY, CDR2 FYNNEI. V lost 4 bases and J 2 bases, leaving 14 bases between the germline ends.

V and J are TRBV29-1 and TRBJ2-3; possibly TRBD2 for D (5 bases). The germline V gene has CDR1 SQVTM and CDR2 ANQGSEA. This CDR3 has 15 amino acids. V lost 2 bases to trimming and J lost 0 bases, with 12 bases between them. For the CDR3, the DNA is TGCAGCGTTGAAAAAGGCCCGGGGAGCACAGATACGCAGTATTTT. Translated: CSVEKGPGSTDTQYF.

This chain connects TRBV12-3 or TRBV12-4 to TRBJ1-1; possibly TRBD1 for D (6 bases). The CDR3 is 13 residues long. Trimming took off 6 bases at V and 1 base at J, with 9 bases between the two ends. The CDR3 protein is CASRKQGNTEAFF. The CDR3 coding sequence is TGTGCCAGCAGGAAACAGGGGAACACTGAAGCTTTCTTT.

The V and J genes are TRBV2 and TRBJ2-2; 10 bases agree with TRBD2. Trimming took 7 bases from V and 1 from J; bases not matched to a gene: 6. This CDR3 region has 16 residues. Germline CDR1 SNHLY, CDR2 FYNNEI. This CDR3 is CASKSSGGLNTGELFF. In DNA, the CDR3 is TGTGCCAGCAAGTCTAGCGGGGGCTTGAACACCGGGGAGCTGTTTTTT.

The rearrangement joins TRBV18 to TRBJ2-1, with 10 bases matching TRBD1. Germline CDR1 and CDR2: KGHSH and LQKENI. The CDR3 has 15 residues. V trimming: 1 base; J trimming: 8 bases; junction bases outside the gene matches: 5. Written as DNA, the CDR3 is TGTGCCAGCTCACCACGGACAGGGGGAGGCGATGAGCAGTTCTTC. Translating it yields CASSPRTGGGDEQFF.